One sample yielded the 7 T cell receptor beta chains listed below, sequenced in a study of OX40 agonist ivuxolimab in advanced cancers. Using immunoSEQ multiplex PCR, the repertoire was profiled, and TCRdb retains in-frame clones only, with some absent. The sample comprises under 85,000 clones, 88% of which are singletons, and around 4.1% rests with the top ten. The sample here was CD4+ or CD8+ T cells sorted from blood, taken in a trial of the OX40 agonist ivuxolimab. These receptor sequences come from an adult with an advanced solid tumor such as melanoma, head and neck, liver or kidney cancer.

This clone was seen only a few times. V is TRBV7-2 and J is TRBJ2-5; a weak D match, TRBD1 (5 bases). The CDR3 contains 14 residues. V was cut by 5 bases and J by 7 bases, with 17 bases left in between. Per the germline V gene, CDR1 is SGHTA and CDR2 is FQGNSA. CDR3 protein: CASSDDSRSATQYF. CDR3 in DNA: TGTGCCAGCAGCGATGACAGTCGGTCGGCGACCCAGTACTTC.

This chain connects TRBV19 to TRBJ1-1, with 8 bases matching TRBD1. V dropped 3 bases and J dropped 1; count of bases not matched to a gene: 7. The CDR3 extends over 16 amino acids. CDR1 and CDR2 from the germline V gene are LNHDA and SQIVND (reference sequence). This chain's CDR3 is CASSIGTGRRNTEAFF. CDR3 nucleotide sequence: TGTGCCAGTAGTATTGGGACAGGCCGCAGGAACACTGAAGCTTTCTTT. Supplemented by reference TRBV19 and TRBJ1-1, the full variable domain reads DGGITQSPKYLFRKEGQNVTLSCEQNLNHDAMYWYRQDPGQGLRLIYYSQIVNDFQKGDIAEGYSVSREKKESFPLTVTSAQKNPTAFYLCASSIGTGRRNTEAFFGQGTRLTVV.

This chain joins TRBV6-5 and TRBJ2-7; TRBD1 matches 9 bases. Germline V gene data show CDR1 as MNHEY and CDR2 as SVGAGI. The ends lost 1 base at V and 2 bases at J; junction bases unmatched: 3. The CDR3 spans 15 residues. The CDR3 loop is CASSYFDRGAYEQYF. The DNA of the CDR3 is TGTGCCAGCAGTTACTTCGACAGGGGGGCCTACGAGCAGTACTTC.

CDR3 nucleotides: TGTGCCAGCAGTTCGCGGACTAGCGTAAATTTACTAGAGCAGTACTTC. Residues: CASSSRTSVNLLEQYF. The rearrangement links TRBV6-5 to TRBJ2-7; 9 bases fit TRBD2. This CDR3 spans 16 amino acids. The trim removed 4 bases at V and 7 bases at J, leaving 14 bases unmatched. Germline V lookup: CDR1 MNHEY, CDR2 SVGAGI.

This clone was seen more than once but under ten times. The V call is TRBV19, the J call TRBJ2-1; perhaps TRBD1 as D (5 bases). This CDR3 spans 14 amino acids. CDR1 is LNHDA, CDR2 SQIVND, per germline (reference sequence). Trimming pared 3 bases from V and 9 bases from J, leaving 15 bases between. This CDR3 is CASSIQGSVVEQFF. CDR3 DNA sequence: TGTGCCAGTAGTATCCAGGGCTCTGTTGTTGAGCAGTTCTTC. Based on the CDR3 plus reference TRBV19 and TRBJ2-1, the full variable domain is DGGITQSPKYLFRKEGQNVTLSCEQNLNHDAMYWYRQDPGQGLRLIYYSQIVNDFQKGDIAEGYSVSREKKESFPLTVTSAQKNPTAFYLCASSIQGSVVEQFFGPGTRLTVL.

This clone has only a few counts. The rearrangement uses TRBV7-2 and TRBJ1-2; 7 positions agree with TRBD1. CDR1 and CDR2 from the germline V gene are SGHTA and FQGNSA. V lost 5 bases and J lost 3; bases outside the gene matches: 6. This CDR3 is 14 amino acids long. The CDR3 loop is CASSDQTGDYGYTF. CDR3 nucleotide sequence: TGTGCCAGCAGCGATCAAACAGGGGACTATGGCTACACCTTC.

The chain combines TRBV6-5 with TRBJ2-3; D is unresolved. This CDR3 region has 15 residues. Germline V gene lookup returns CDR1 MNHEY and CDR2 SVGAGI. V was cut by 5 bases and J by 2 bases, with 14 bases left in between. DNA of the CDR3: TGTGCCAGCAGTCGCCTAAGCCCTTTCACAGATACGCAGTATTTT. Protein: CASSRLSPFTDTQYF.